The 23 T cell receptor beta chains reported below all come from one sample, sequenced in a study of control samples from healthy donors and cancer patients. Libraries were prepared by immunoSEQ multiplex PCR; TCRdb keeps only in-frame clonotypes and omits some of them. The data contain roughly 130,000 clones, roughly 90% of them singletons. Sequenced material: blood. These receptors were taken from a young man in good health.

The chain carries TRBV6-1 and TRBJ1-2, with a tentative D call TRBD1 (5 bases). CDR1 and CDR2 from the germline V gene are MNHNS and SASEGT. This CDR3 is 13 amino acids long. Trimming took 0 bases from V and 4 from J, leaving 6 bases between them. The CDR3 here is CASSEAGGYGYTF. DNA for the CDR3: TGTGCCAGCAGTGAAGCGGGGGGCTATGGCTACACCTTC.

The J gene is TRBJ2-1, the V gene TRBV4-3, with 11 bases that match TRBD2. This CDR3 spans 15 amino acids. Trimming at V came to 1 base and at J to 7 bases, leaving 3 bases not matched to a gene. Germline V gene data show CDR1 as LGHNA and CDR2 as YSLEER. DNA for the CDR3: TGCGCCAGCAGCCAAGGTAGCGGGAGGGCGAATGAGCAGTTCTTC. Its protein product is CASSQGSGRANEQFF.

In nucleotides, the CDR3 is TGTGCCAGCAGCCCGACTAGCGGGGGCTACAATGAGCAGTTCTTC. This encodes CASSPTSGGYNEQFF. The genes are TRBV7-7 and TRBJ2-1; the match to TRBD2 covers 12 bases. Germline V gene lookup returns CDR1 SSHAT and CDR2 FNYEAQ (reference sequence). The CDR3 runs to 15 residues. The V and J ends lost 5 bases and 3 bases, in that order; junction bases with no gene match: 2. The whole variable domain, remainder taken from reference TRBV7-7 and TRBJ2-1, is GAGVSQSPRYKVTKRGQDVTLRCDPISSHATLYWYQQALGQGPEFLTYFNYEAQPDKSGLPSDRFSAERPEGSISTLTIQRTEQRDSAMYRCASSPTSGGYNEQFFGPGTRLTVL.

The V call is TRBV6-2 or TRBV6-3, the J call TRBJ1-6; perhaps TRBD1 as D (5 bases). There are 15 residues in the CDR3. Trimming removed 2 bases from V and 10 bases from J, with 15 bases in between. The germline gives CDR1 MNHEY, CDR2 SVGEGT. CDR3 in amino acids: CASSYGQGDGSPLHF. The CDR3, as DNA: TGTGCCAGCAGTTACGGGCAGGGCGACGGGTCACCCCTCCACTTT.

The rearrangement links TRBV19 to TRBJ1-1; TRBD1 is a possible D gene (5 bases). Germline CDR1 reads LNHDA; CDR2 reads SQIVND (reference sequence). Trimming shortened V by 3 bases and J by 3 bases, and 14 bases separated the two germline ends. The CDR3 extends over 15 amino acids. The CDR3 sequence: CASSILRASDTEAFF. The CDR3 nucleotides read TGTGCCAGTAGTATCCTCAGGGCCTCGGACACTGAAGCTTTCTTT. The full variable domain, in which reference TRBV19 and TRBJ1-1 provide the parts outside the CDR3, is DGGITQSPKYLFRKEGQNVTLSCEQNLNHDAMYWYRQDPGQGLRLIYYSQIVNDFQKGDIAEGYSVSREKKESFPLTVTSAQKNPTAFYLCASSILRASDTEAFFGQGTRLTVV.

The chain carries TRBV7-8 and TRBJ2-7; D is possibly TRBD1 (5 bases). Germline V gene data show CDR1 as SGHVS and CDR2 as FQNEAQ. The CDR3 runs 12 residues. Trimming removed 5 bases at V and 3 bases at J, with 8 bases between. The CDR3 is CASSVQDYEQYF. CDR3 sequence (DNA): TGTGCCAGCAGCGTACAGGACTACGAGCAGTACTTC.

This chain joins TRBV28 and TRBJ2-7; 9 bases are a match to TRBD1. With V trimmed by 10 bases and J by 0 bases, 7 bases remained unmatched. The CDR3 totals 14 residues. From germline, CDR1 is MDHEN and CDR2 SYDVKM. CDR3 sequence: CATRTGAISYEQYV. In DNA form, the CDR3 reads TGTGCCACCAGGACAGGGGCGATCTCCTACGAGCAGTACGTC.

The rearrangement uses TRBV7-9 and TRBJ1-2; D is uncertain. Trimming stripped 1 base from V and 8 bases from J, with 14 bases between. The germline CDR1 and CDR2 sequences are SEHNR and FQNEAQ (reference sequence). The CDR3 runs to 14 residues. CDR3 sequence: CASSLDNMVSGYTF. The CDR3 DNA follows: TGTGCCAGCAGCTTAGACAACATGGTTTCGGGCTACACCTTC.

This chain joins TRBV6-1 and TRBJ2-7, with D uncertain. Germline V gene data show CDR1 as MNHNS and CDR2 as SASEGT. The CDR3 loop spans 12 amino acids. V was cut by 2 bases and J by 0 bases, with 2 bases left in between. This CDR3 is CASSEFSYEQYF. The CDR3 DNA sequence: TGTGCCAGCAGTGAATTCTCCTACGAGCAGTACTTC.

This clone was picked up one time. The CDR3 here is CASSPPKTQGYTDTQYF. In DNA, the CDR3 is TGTGCCAGCTCACCACCGAAAACCCAGGGATACACAGATACGCAGTATTTT. This chain uses TRBV18 with TRBJ2-3; TRBD1 might be the D (5 bases). Trimming pared 0 bases from V and 2 bases from J, leaving 15 bases between. CDR1 is KGHSH and CDR2 is LQKENI in the germline V gene. This CDR3 spans 17 amino acids.

The chain uses TRBV12-3 or TRBV12-4 and TRBJ1-1, with 7 bases fitting TRBD1. CDR3 length: 13 residues. V lost 6 bases to trimming and J lost 2 bases; unmatched junction nucleotides: 3. The CDR3 sequence: CASRRDRNTEAFF. As DNA, the CDR3 is TGTGCCAGCAGGAGGGACAGAAACACTGAAGCTTTCTTT.

The rearrangement joins TRBV6-2 or TRBV6-3 to TRBJ1-1; 7 nucleotides agree with TRBD1. Per the germline V gene, CDR1 is MNHEY and CDR2 is SVGEGT. The CDR3 covers 14 residues. Trimming removed 5 bases from V and 1 base from J; junction bases left unmatched: 4. This chain's CDR3 is CASSRGQPNTEAFF. The CDR3 DNA reads as TGTGCCAGCAGTAGGGGACAGCCGAACACTGAAGCTTTCTTT.

The chain is built from TRBV6-5 and TRBJ1-2, with D perhaps matching TRBD1 (6 bases). The CDR3 is 12 residues long. The germline V and J ends were trimmed by 5 bases and 9 bases, with 13 bases remaining between them. Germline CDR1 is MNHEY and CDR2 is SVGAGI. CDR3 protein: CASSQQGMRYTF. For the CDR3, the DNA is TGTGCCAGCAGTCAACAGGGTATGCGCTACACCTTC.

The V call is TRBV6-5, the J call TRBJ2-7; D call uncertain. CDR3 length equals 10 residues. The germline V gene has CDR1 MNHEY and CDR2 SVGAGI. The V end was cut by 8 bases, the J end by 4 bases, with 6 bases between. As DNA, the CDR3 is TGTGCCAGCGGGCCGTACGAGCAGTACTTC. Translation gives CASGPYEQYF.

CDR3 sequence: CATSLPRGPWQAYGYTF. Written as DNA, the CDR3 is TGTGCCACCAGCCTACCCCGGGGGCCGTGGCAGGCCTATGGCTACACCTTC. V is TRBV15 and J is TRBJ1-2; possibly TRBD1 for D (6 bases). V was shortened by 5 bases and J by 4 bases, with 23 bases between the two germline ends. The CDR3 is 17 amino acids. Germline CDR1 LNHNV, CDR2 YYDKDF (reference sequence).

The rearrangement links TRBV12-3 or TRBV12-4 to TRBJ1-5; D unresolved. The V end lost 6 bases, the J end lost 6 bases, and 12 bases lay between the germline ends. The length of the CDR3 is 13 residues. As DNA, the CDR3 is TGTGCCAGCAGCGCTGAAACTATTCAGCCCCAGCATTTT. Protein: CASSAETIQPQHF.

The J gene is TRBJ2-1, the V gene TRBV7-2; maybe TRBD1 (6 bases). Trimming pared 5 bases from V and 14 bases from J, leaving 16 bases between. Germline V CDR1 and CDR2: SGHTA, FQGNSA. The CDR3 covers 12 residues. The CDR3 loop is CASSLWSGDKFF. The CDR3 bases are TGTGCCAGCAGCCTATGGTCAGGGGATAAGTTCTTC.

The chain employs TRBV5-1 and TRBJ2-5; perhaps D is TRBD1 or TRBD2 (7 bases each). The CDR3 sequence is 16 residues long. Germline V gene sequence: CDR1 SGHRS, CDR2 YFSETQ. Trimming pared 3 bases from V and 0 bases from J, leaving 15 bases between. The CDR3 reads CASSSRGGVYQETQYF. CDR3 bases: TGCGCCAGCAGCTCCAGGGGGGGAGTGTACCAAGAGACCCAGTACTTC.

The V call is TRBV25-1, the J call TRBJ2-2, with D hard to call. CDR1 MGHDK and CDR2 SYGVNS come from the germline V gene. V lost 6 bases, J lost 0 bases, and 11 bases lay in between. The CDR3 covers 15 residues. CDR3 coding DNA: TGTGCCAGCAGGTCGAGAGCCGCGAACACCGGGGAGCTGTTTTTT. Its protein is CASRSRAANTGELFF. Based on the CDR3 plus reference TRBV25-1 and TRBJ2-2, the full variable domain is EADIYQTPRYLVIGTGKKITLECSQTMGHDKMYWYQQDPGMELHLIHYSYGVNSTEKGDLSSESTVSRIRTEHFPLTLESARPSHTSQYLCASRSRAANTGELFFGEGSRLTVL.

This chain joins TRBV6-5 and TRBJ1-5; no clear D gene. The CDR3 has 15 amino acids. V was cut by 4 bases and J by 0 bases, with 10 bases left in between. Germline CDR1 and CDR2: MNHEY and SVGAGI. In DNA form, the CDR3 reads TGTGCCAGCAGTTGGTCGATGAATAGCAATCAGCCCCAGCATTTT. This encodes CASSWSMNSNQPQHF.

The rearrangement uses TRBV9 and TRBJ2-1, with D uncertain. V shed 4 bases and J shed 6 bases, with 11 bases lying between them. This CDR3 has 13 residues. Per the germline V gene, CDR1 is SGDLS and CDR2 is YYNGEE. CDR3 sequence (DNA): TGTGCCAGCAGCCAATTCGTGGGCAATGAGCAGTTCTTC. As protein: CASSQFVGNEQFF.

This rearrangement joins TRBV20-1 to TRBJ1-2, with unresolved D. Trimming removed 3 bases at V and 4 bases at J, with 9 bases between. The CDR3 length is 12 residues. CDR1 and CDR2 from the germline V gene are DFQATT and SNEGSKA (reference sequence). CDR3 sequence (DNA): TGCAGTGCTAGTGACGGTTTCTATGGCTACACCTTC. Translated, it gives CSASDGFYGYTF.

The sample holds one count of this clone. The rearrangement uses TRBV3-1 (or the pseudogene TRBV3-2) and TRBJ1-5, with TRBD1 as a possible D gene (6 bases). Trimming took off 2 bases at V and 11 bases at J, with 13 bases between the two ends. The V gene's germline CDR1 is LGHDT and CDR2 YNNKEL (reference sequence). The CDR3 runs 13 residues. CDR3 sequence (DNA): TGTGCCAGCAGCCAAACAGGGCTCGGGACCCAGCATTTT. It yields the protein CASSQTGLGTQHF.